The clone carrying this T cell receptor (beta chain) was observed a single time. These data come from a study of shared clonotypes between healthy human individuals. The table came from immunoSEQ multiplex PCR; TCRdb's copy has only in-frame clones and leaves some out. The sample records around 370,000 clones, 90% to 98% being singletons. Germline lookup yields CDR1 SGHRS and CDR2 YFSETQ. V lost 6 bases, J lost 7 bases, and 17 bases lay in between. CDR3 length: 13 amino acids. The J gene is TRBJ2-7, the V gene TRBV5-1, with a tentative D call TRBD2 (6 bases). This TCR came from a man under 40 in good health. The sequencing input was memory CD8+ T cells sorted from blood. Subset described: CD45RO+ cells pooled with CCR7-negative TemRA cells. DNA of the CDR3: TGCGCCAGCAAAGTGACTAGTGGAATGGAGCAGTACTTC. This encodes CASKVTSGMEQYF. Full variable domain (rest looked up from reference TRBV5-1 and TRBJ2-7): KAGVTQTPRYLIKTRGQQVTLSCSPISGHRSVSWYQQTPGQGLQFLFEYFSETQRNKGNFPGRFSGRQFSNSRSEMNVSTLELGDSALYLCASKVTSGMEQYFGPGTRLTVT.